What follows are 8 T cell receptor beta chains derived from one specimen sequenced in a study of blood T cell repertoires in COVID-19. Sequencing used immunoSEQ multiplex PCR; TCRdb keeps in-frame clones, though not all of them. The repertoire holds 51,000 or so clones, with over 85% as singletons. Sequencing was carried out using peripheral blood. The receptors come from a man older than 75 with acute or convalescent COVID-19.

The chain is built from TRBV29-1 and TRBJ1-2; 7 bases align to TRBD1. The length of the CDR3 is 14 residues. V lost 6 bases, J lost 0 bases, and 7 bases stayed unmatched. CDR1 SQVTM and CDR2 ANQGSEA come from the germline V gene. Here the CDR3 DNA reads TGCAGCGTCGTACCTGGGACAGCTAACTATGGCTACACCTTC. Translation: CSVVPGTANYGYTF.

This sequence joins TRBV2 and TRBJ1-6; D ambiguous. V was cut by 4 bases and J by 8 bases, with 15 bases left in between. Looked up from germline, CDR1 is SNHLY and CDR2 is FYNNEI. The CDR3 loop spans 15 amino acids. CDR3 DNA sequence: TGTGCCAGCAGTGCGCGGGGAATTCGGGATTCACCCCTCCACTTT. Translation: CASSARGIRDSPLHF.

This chain connects TRBV5-1 to TRBJ2-2, with D unresolved. From germline, CDR1 is SGHRS and CDR2 YFSETQ. The CDR3 has 14 amino acids. V was trimmed by 0 bases and J by 5 bases, leaving 8 bases between them. CDR3 protein: CASSLDPGTGELFF. The CDR3 DNA is TGCGCCAGCAGCTTGGATCCGGGTACCGGGGAGCTGTTTTTT.

V usage is TRBV6-6 and J usage is TRBJ1-2; 7 bases line up with TRBD1. In germline, CDR1 is MNHNY, CDR2 SVGAGI (reference sequence). The J segment lost 6 bases and the V segment lost 0 bases, leaving 4 bases of the junction unmatched. The CDR3 length is 14 residues. The CDR3 sequence is CASSYSTTGDGYTF. Written as DNA, the CDR3 is TGTGCCAGCAGTTACTCGACTACAGGGGATGGCTACACCTTC.

The rearrangement links TRBV5-1 to TRBJ2-2; 8 bases are shared with TRBD1. Germline V CDR1 and CDR2: SGHRS, YFSETQ. This CDR3 has 17 residues. The V gene end was trimmed by 3 bases and the J gene end by 6 bases; junction bases not matched to a gene: 13. The CDR3 reads CASSSGQGISPPGELFF. In DNA, the CDR3 is TGCGCCAGCAGCTCCGGACAGGGAATCTCTCCCCCCGGGGAGCTGTTTTTT.

The V call is TRBV5-1, the J call TRBJ2-3; tentative D call: TRBD1 (6 bases). Trimming stripped 0 bases from V and 2 bases from J, with 13 bases between. This CDR3 comprises 16 residues. Looked up from germline, CDR1 is SGHRS and CDR2 is YFSETQ. The CDR3 protein is CASSLGQGWPTDTQYF. DNA of the CDR3: TGCGCCAGCAGCTTGGGTCAGGGGTGGCCCACAGATACGCAGTATTTT.

This chain joins TRBV10-1 and TRBJ2-3; TRBD2 aligns across 7 bases. The CDR3 is 16 residues long. V lost 7 bases and J lost 0; bases outside the gene matches: 10. Germline V gene sequence: CDR1 WNHNN, CDR2 SYGVQD (reference sequence). CDR3 DNA: TGCGCCAGCACCTTGGGACTAAAAAACAGCACAGATACGCAGTATTTT. Its protein product is CASTLGLKNSTDTQYF.

This chain joins TRBV9 and TRBJ1-1; 7 bases map to TRBD1. Germline assignment: CDR1 SGDLS and CDR2 YYNGEE. This CDR3 region has 14 residues. V was clipped by 0 bases and J by 1 base; unmatched bases: 0. CDR3 bases: TGTGCCAGCAGCGTAGGACAGGGGAACACTGAAGCTTTCTTT. Encoded protein: CASSVGQGNTEAFF. The complete variable domain, with remaining parts taken from reference TRBV9 and TRBJ1-1, reads DSGVTQTPKHLITATGQRVTLRCSPRSGDLSVYWYQQSLDQGLQFLIQYYNGEERAKGNILERFSAQQFPDLHSELNLSSLELGDSALYFCASSVGQGNTEAFFGQGTRLTVV.